This passage covers 5 T cell receptor beta chains from one sample sequenced in a study of Ad26.COV2.S vaccination and SARS-CoV-2 variants. Profiling relied on immunoSEQ multiplex PCR, and the TCRdb table lists in-frame clones only, not all of them. Counted here are approximately 140,000 clones, approximately 90% occurring once; the ten biggest clones make up approximately 5%. This material consisted of peripheral blood, taken after recovery from COVID-19. The source is a human donor who had recovered from COVID-19.

This rearrangement joins TRBV11-2 to TRBJ2-1; TRBD2 matches 7 bases. The ends lost 2 bases at V and 4 bases at J; junction bases unmatched: 8. The CDR3 is 16 residues long. Germline V gene data show CDR1 as SGHAT and CDR2 as FQNNGV. CDR3 DNA: TGTGCCAGCAGCTTAATGGGGGGGGAGCCATACAATGAGCAGTTCTTC. As protein: CASSLMGGEPYNEQFF.

This chain links TRBV28 with TRBJ1-4; 7 positions agree with TRBD1. Germline V gene lookup returns CDR1 MDHEN and CDR2 SYDVKM. The CDR3 runs to 17 residues. The trim removed 4 bases at V and 0 bases at J, leaving 8 bases unmatched. CDR3: CASSSQGIFATNEKLFF. The CDR3 region has the DNA TGTGCCAGCAGTTCACAGGGGATCTTCGCAACTAATGAAAAACTGTTTTTT. Full variable domain (missing parts from reference TRBV28 and TRBJ1-4): DVKVTQSSRYLVKRTGEKVFLECVQDMDHENMFWYRQDPGLGLRLIYFSYDVKMKEKGDIPEGYSVSREKKERFSLILESASTNQTSMYLCASSSQGIFATNEKLFFGSGTQLSVL.

The genes are TRBV5-5 and TRBJ1-1, with unresolved D. The germline CDR1 and CDR2 sequences are SGHKS and YYEKEE (reference sequence). The CDR3 has 13 residues. Trimming removed 0 bases at V and 3 bases at J, with 6 bases between. The chain's CDR3 is CASSLVRYTEAFF. DNA of the CDR3: TGTGCCAGCAGCTTGGTACGGTACACTGAAGCTTTCTTT.

This chain joins TRBV30 and TRBJ1-2, with TRBD1 matching 7 bases. Losses at the gene ends were 4 bases for V and 5 bases for J; bases not matched to a gene: 22. The CDR3 sequence is 18 residues long. Germline loops: CDR1 GTSNPN, CDR2 SVGIG (reference sequence). The DNA of the CDR3 is TGTGCCTGGAAAGGGGGGAACAGGGGCGTCTCTACCCTTTATGGCTACACCTTC. This codes for CAWKGGNRGVSTLYGYTF.

The count of this clone is one. This sequence joins TRBV3-1 (or the pseudogene TRBV3-2) and TRBJ2-7; tentative D call: TRBD2 (7 bases). Germline CDR1 reads LGHDT; CDR2 reads YNNKEL (reference sequence). With 2 bases removed from V and 0 bases from J, the gap between germline ends came to 23 bases. The CDR3 has 19 amino acids. CDR3 in DNA: TGTGCCAGCAGCCAATCGGGCGGGGGCCCTACTTCAAGCTCCTACGAGCAGTACTTC. The encoded protein is CASSQSGGGPTSSSYEQYF.